These T cell receptor beta chains were read from a single sample in a study of molecular identifiers for immune sequencing clone quantification. In TCRdb, the PCR reads were re-called with MiXCR into one record per CDR3 protein. The table has approximately 500,000 distinct CDR3 sequences, around 23% seen once. The sequenced sample consisted of naive CD8+ T cells from blood, with Jurkat cell RNA spiked in. The receptors were gathered from a human donor in good health. Some libraries in this study had Jurkat cell RNA spiked in. The CDR3 runs from the conserved cysteine through the conserved F or W. D genes are given only for firm matches. Size is stated for part of the rows, as once, few or many counts, or as a class when the clone is expanded.

cdr3_nt cdr3_aa clone_size d_call j_call v_call
TGCGCCAGCAGCCAGTATGACAGCTACAATGGGGACGAGCAGTACTTC CASSQYDSYNGDEQYF - - TRBJ2-7 TRBV4-1
TGTGCCAGTAGCCCTTCGAGCGGCGTCAATCAGCCCCAGCATTTT CASSPSSGVNQPQHF - - TRBJ1-5 TRBV19
TGTGCCAGCAGTCCTAGGGCAGGGCCCGGGGAGCTGTTTTTT CASSPRAGPGELFF - - TRBJ2-2 TRBV28
TGTGCCAGCAGTGAAGTCCGGGAGCCCCAGCATTTT CASSEVREPQHF few - TRBJ1-5 TRBV6-1
TGTGCCAGCAGCTATGAGCGGGAATCCTACAATGAGCAGTTCTTC CASSYERESYNEQFF few TRBD2 TRBJ2-1 TRBV6-2/TRBV6-3
TGTGCCAGCAGCTCTTACCGGACTAGCGTGAACACCGGGGAGCTGTTTTTT CASSSYRTSVNTGELFF - TRBD2 TRBJ2-2 TRBV7-9
TGTGCCAGCAGTCCATCCTCCGCGGGAGACACAGATACGCAGTATTTT CASSPSSAGDTDTQYF few TRBD2 TRBJ2-3 TRBV12-3/TRBV12-4
TGTGCCAGCAGCTTGGGGCACACCAACACTGAAGTTTTCTTT CASSLGHTNTEVFF - - TRBJ1-1 TRBV5-5
TGTGCCAGCAGTGATCGGGCCAGCACAGATACGCAGTATTTT CASSDRASTDTQYF - - TRBJ2-3 TRBV2
TGTGCTAGCAGCTTAGGCGGGACCTCGCTAGATACGCAGTATTTT CASSLGGTSLDTQYF few - TRBJ2-3 TRBV7-7
TGTGCCAGCAGCTTGGCGGGGTCCTATGGCTACACCTTC CASSLAGSYGYTF few - TRBJ1-2 TRBV7-9
TGTGCCACCAGTGATCGAGACAGCCTTACAGATACGCAGTATTTT CATSDRDSLTDTQYF - - TRBJ2-3 TRBV24-1
TGTGCCAGCAGTTTACGGCCCTACAACTATGGCTACACCTTC CASSLRPYNYGYTF - - TRBJ1-2 TRBV27
TGTGCCAGCAGCCAAGGGACCGAGACAGGGCTTTGGGAGCAGTACTTC CASSQGTETGLWEQYF few TRBD1 TRBJ2-7 TRBV3-1
TGTGCCATACCAGGGGAGGATGGCTACACCTTC CAIPGEDGYTF - - TRBJ1-2 TRBV2
TGTGCCAGCAGTGATGGGGCCGGCTCTCAGCCCCAGCATTTT CASSDGAGSQPQHF - - TRBJ1-5 TRBV6-4
TGTGCCAGCAGTACGGACAGGGGGAACAATGAGCAGTTCTTC CASSTDRGNNEQFF few TRBD1 TRBJ2-1 TRBV9
TGTGCCAGCAGCCCCAGGGTCTTAGCTACAGATACGCAGTATTTT CASSPRVLATDTQYF many - TRBJ2-3 TRBV9
TGTGCCAGCAGTGACCCGACAGAGTTGAACACTGAAGCTTTCTTT CASSDPTELNTEAFF - - TRBJ1-1 TRBV2
TGTGCCAGCAGTTTACTTACTAGCGGAAGCTACGAGCAGTACTTC CASSLLTSGSYEQYF - TRBD2 TRBJ2-7 TRBV28